The 5 T cell receptor beta chains below come from one sample, sequenced in a study of blood T cells in healthy people across ages. A second PCR, run for roughly 7 to 12 cycles, used a sample-barcoded 5' primer plus a J-beta primer mix. TCRdb analysed the 5' RACE reads with MiXCR anew, one entry per CDR3 protein. The table lists roughly 800,000 distinct CDR3 sequences, roughly 25% of them singletons. These data were also filed under a second study, of T cells of mothers and their children.

The sequencing sample was made of blood. These receptor sequences come from a boy between 10 and 17 years old in good health.

In its sample, this clonotype was seen a few times. The genes are TRBV5-1 and TRBJ2-1; TRBD1 agrees at 11 bases. J lost 3 bases, V lost 4 bases, and 6 bases had no gene match. This CDR3 comprises 16 residues. CDR1 is SGHRS and CDR2 is YFSETQ in the germline V gene. The CDR3: CASSNWTGGRYNEQFF. CDR3 DNA: TGCGCCAGCAGCAACTGGACAGGGGGCCGCTACAATGAGCAGTTCTTC.

This chain's CDR3 is CSVDATGINEQFF. Written as DNA, the CDR3 is TGCAGCGTTGATGCAACAGGCATCAATGAGCAGTTCTTC. This chain links TRBV29-1 with TRBJ2-5, with a weak D call TRBD1 (5 bases). The J call is doubtful: the DNA matches TRBJ2-1 better. Germline V gene lookup returns CDR1 SQVTM and CDR2 ANQGSEA. CDR3 length: 13 residues.

This clonotype occurred a few times. The genes are TRBV10-3 and TRBJ2-3; a weak D match, TRBD2 (5 bases). The germline V gene encodes CDR1 ENHRY and CDR2 SYGVKD. Trimming shortened V by 3 bases and J by 1 base, and 11 bases separated the two germline ends. The CDR3 totals 15 residues. The CDR3 DNA is TGTGCCATCAGTGACCCGGGGTCGGGCACAGATACGCAGTATTTT. It specifies CAISDPGSGTDTQYF.

This chain links TRBV3-1 with TRBJ1-1; D gene ambiguous. This CDR3 contains 13 residues. Looked up from germline, CDR1 is LGHDT and CDR2 is YNNKEL (reference sequence). Between the trimmed V and J ends, which lost 5 bases and 0 bases, there was a span of 7 bases. CDR3 nucleotide sequence: TGTGCCAGCAGCACTTCCTTGAACACTGAAGCTTTCTTT. Amino acid sequence: CASSTSLNTEAFF.

In its sample, this clonotype was seen a few times. The chain is built from TRBV11-2 and TRBJ2-4; 11 bases map to TRBD2. In germline, CDR1 is SGHAT, CDR2 FQNNGV. J was trimmed by 0 bases and V by 1 base; bases with no gene match: 8. CDR3 size: 19 residues. The CDR3, as DNA: TGTGCCAGCAGCTTAGTAGCGGGGGGGAATCCACTAGCCAAAAACATTCAGTACTTC. It is translated as CASSLVAGGNPLAKNIQYF.